The 17 T cell receptor beta chains listed next were all sequenced from one sample in a study of post-analysis software for immune sequencing data. Findings and limits, study-wide: With TRBV5-6, TRBV5-1 and TRBV20-1 included, 4 or 5 TRBV segments were more frequent in patients than in controls.

These receptors are not linked to any known antigen. Each TCR beta cDNA library carried unique molecular identifiers. Using its own MiXCR run on the PCR reads, TCRdb lists one record per CDR3 protein. The sample yields a few hundred thousand distinct CDR3 sequences, roughly 35% seen once. Sequenced sample: blood. These receptors all come from a girl aged 5 to 17 with multiple sclerosis.

In its sample, this clonotype was seen many times. The rearrangement links TRBV12-3 or TRBV12-4 to TRBJ1-6, with D hard to call. The V gene lost 1 base and the J gene lost 8 bases, with 6 bases spanning the gap. The CDR3 is 13 amino acids. Here the CDR3 reads CASSLVRDSPLHF. For the CDR3, the DNA is TGTGCCAGCAGTTTAGTTAGAGATTCACCCCTCCACTTT.

Comments on this clonotype: An end of the junction differs from the germline gene, which may be a read error. V is TRBV11-2 and J is TRBJ1-2, with D maybe TRBD1 (6 bases). The length of the CDR3 is 13 residues. In germline, CDR1 is SGHAT, CDR2 FQNNGV. In DNA form, the CDR3 reads TGTGCCGGCAGCTTCAGGGGTGGGAATGGCTACACCTTC. Protein product: CAGSFRGGNGYTF.

The chain uses TRBV6-1 and TRBJ2-1; 10 bases are a match to TRBD1. CDR1 and CDR2 (germline): MNHNS, SASEGT. Germline trimming cut 5 bases from V and 7 bases from J; bases unmatched to any gene: 17. The CDR3 loop spans 18 amino acids. The CDR3 region is CASSRTPVGTGVGNEQFF. CDR3 nucleotides: TGTGCCAGCAGTCGAACCCCGGTTGGGACAGGGGTTGGAAATGAGCAGTTCTTC.

The CDR3 reads CASSLRQGAYEQFF. CDR3 DNA: TGTGCCAGCAGTTTAAGGCAGGGGGCATACGAGCAGTTCTTC. The chain uses TRBV28 and TRBJ2-1; 8 positions agree with TRBD1. Per germline, CDR1 MDHEN and CDR2 SYDVKM. The V segment lost 2 bases and the J segment 10 bases; nucleotides outside the gene matches: 7. This CDR3 comprises 14 residues. The full variable domain, with the rest looked up from reference TRBV28 and TRBJ2-1, is DVKVTQSSRYLVKRTGEKVFLECVQDMDHENMFWYRQDPGLGLRLIYFSYDVKMKEKGDIPEGYSVSREKKERFSLILESASTNQTSMYLCASSLRQGAYEQFFGPGTRLTVL.

This sequence joins TRBV4-1 and TRBJ1-5; TRBD1 matches at 7 bases. The J segment lost 4 bases and the V segment lost 5 bases, leaving 14 bases of the junction unmatched. The CDR3 contains 17 residues. Germline CDR1 is MGHRA and CDR2 is YSYEKL. CDR3 residues: CASSFSLDRLRNQPQHF. The CDR3 coding sequence is TGCGCCAGCAGCTTCTCCCTGGACAGGTTAAGAAATCAGCCCCAGCATTTT.

In regard to this clonotype: A read error may produce the germline difference seen at one junction end. The chain couples TRBV6-5 to TRBJ2-5, with no clear D. The CDR3 is 12 amino acids. Per germline, CDR1 MNHEY and CDR2 SVGAGI. CDR3 protein: CTSSYSKGTQYF. The CDR3 region has the DNA TGTACCAGCAGTTACTCAAAAGGAACCCAGTACTTC.

The chain has TRBV4-1 and TRBJ2-1; 12 bases are a match to TRBD2. This CDR3 comprises 18 residues. Germline V gene data show CDR1 as MGHRA and CDR2 as YSYEKL. Losses at the gene ends were 0 bases for V and 4 bases for J; bases not matched to a gene: 7. CDR3 loop: CASSQDPLAGGLYNEQFF. The CDR3 nucleotides are TGCGCCAGCAGCCAAGACCCACTAGCGGGGGGTCTATACAATGAGCAGTTCTTC.

The sample holds a few counts of this clonotype. The CDR3: CASSRGQWNTEAFF. The CDR3 region has the DNA TGTGCCAGCAGCCGCGGACAATGGAACACTGAAGCTTTCTTT. The V call is TRBV7-9, the J call TRBJ1-1; the D gene is possibly TRBD1 (5 bases). The CDR3 length is 14 residues. CDR1 is SEHNR and CDR2 is FQNEAQ in the germline V gene (reference sequence). Trimming cost V 5 bases and J 1 base, with 11 bases left between them.

The chain recombines TRBV6-5 with TRBJ2-5, with TRBD2 as a possible D gene (5 bases). The CDR3 is made up of 13 amino acids. Trimming left V 4 bases short and J 4 bases short, with 10 bases between. Germline CDR1 reads MNHEY; CDR2 reads SVGAGI. The DNA of the CDR3 is TGTGCCAGCAGTTTGAGGGCCGGAGAGACCCAGTACTTC. Amino acids: CASSLRAGETQYF.

This clonotype has more than one count but fewer than ten. The rearrangement uses TRBV3-1 and TRBJ2-1; D unclear. The V end was cut by 9 bases, the J end by 5 bases, with 14 bases between. The CDR3 covers 13 residues. In germline, CDR1 is LGHDT, CDR2 YNNKEL (reference sequence). CDR3: CARETHPHNEQFF. The CDR3 nucleotides are TGTGCCAGGGAGACCCATCCCCACAATGAGCAGTTCTTC.

CDR3 protein: CASSPTGRENSPLHF. The CDR3 nucleotides read TGTGCCAGCAGTCCGACAGGGCGGGAGAATTCACCCCTCCACTTT. The J gene is TRBJ1-6, the V gene TRBV12-3 or TRBV12-4; 7 positions agree with TRBD1. The CDR3 contains 15 residues. V was pared by 5 bases and J by 7 bases, with 8 bases of the junction left unmatched.

This clonotype was picked up a small number of times. CDR3 region: CASSPPGRSNEQYF. For the CDR3, the DNA is TGTGCCAGCTCACCACCGGGAAGGTCCAACGAGCAGTACTTC. The gene calls are TRBV18 and TRBJ2-7; D is ambiguous. V was trimmed by 0 bases and J by 5 bases, leaving 11 bases between them. The CDR3 consists of 14 residues. Germline V CDR1 and CDR2: KGHSH, LQKENI. Complete variable domain (other parts from reference TRBV18 and TRBJ2-7): NAGVMQNPRHLVRRRGQEARLRCSPMKGHSHVYWYRQLPEEGLKFMVYLQKENIIDESGMPKERFSAEFPKEGPSILRIQQVVRGDSAAYFCASSPPGRSNEQYFGPGTRLTVT.

The rearrangement links TRBV28 to TRBJ1-2; D gene ambiguous. The CDR3 is 11 amino acids. Germline V gene lookup returns CDR1 MDHEN and CDR2 SYDVKM. The ends were cut back, 5 bases at V and 5 bases at J, with 6 bases in the middle. The CDR3 DNA is TGTGCCAGCAGTACCGAATATGGCTACACCTTC. Protein sequence: CASSTEYGYTF.

As for this clonotype: A read error may explain this, as a much larger clone is one base away. The chain is built from TRBV4-1 and TRBJ2-5, with 7 bases identical to TRBD2. With 0 bases clipped from V and 11 bases from J, the junction kept 21 bases outside the gene matches. This CDR3 is 18 amino acids long. Germline V gives CDR1 MGHRA, CDR2 YSYEKL. As DNA, the CDR3 is TGCGCCAGCAGCCAAGATAATTCAGGCGGGGGACCCTACAATGAGCAGTACTTC. Its protein product is CASSQDNSGGGPYNEQYF.

V gene TRBV6-5 combines with J gene TRBJ2-3; D is ambiguous. Trimming pared 2 bases from V and 0 bases from J, leaving 9 bases between. Germline loops: CDR1 MNHEY, CDR2 SVGAGI. This CDR3 spans 15 amino acids. The chain's CDR3 is CASSYQPLSTDTQYF. CDR3 nucleotide sequence: TGTGCCAGCAGTTACCAACCCCTCAGCACAGATACGCAGTATTTT.

The chain links TRBV10-3 to TRBJ2-1, with TRBD2 matching 14 bases. With V trimmed by 4 bases and J by 6 bases, 2 bases remained unmatched. CDR3 size: 15 residues. Germline-derived CDR1 and CDR2 are ENHRY and SYGVKD. This CDR3 reads CAISGTSGGSNEQFF. The CDR3, as DNA: TGTGCCATCAGTGGGACTAGCGGGGGGAGCAATGAGCAGTTCTTC.

This clonotype was counted a few times. V gene TRBV3-1 combines with J gene TRBJ2-1; D may correspond to TRBD1 or TRBD2 (6 bases each). The CDR3 contains 16 residues. The germline gives CDR1 LGHDT, CDR2 YNNKEL (reference sequence). Trimming shortened V by 4 bases and J by 2 bases, and 15 bases separated the two germline ends. CDR3 region: CASSLGGDTAYNEQFF. The CDR3 region has the DNA TGTGCCAGCAGCCTGGGCGGGGACACCGCCTACAATGAGCAGTTCTTC.